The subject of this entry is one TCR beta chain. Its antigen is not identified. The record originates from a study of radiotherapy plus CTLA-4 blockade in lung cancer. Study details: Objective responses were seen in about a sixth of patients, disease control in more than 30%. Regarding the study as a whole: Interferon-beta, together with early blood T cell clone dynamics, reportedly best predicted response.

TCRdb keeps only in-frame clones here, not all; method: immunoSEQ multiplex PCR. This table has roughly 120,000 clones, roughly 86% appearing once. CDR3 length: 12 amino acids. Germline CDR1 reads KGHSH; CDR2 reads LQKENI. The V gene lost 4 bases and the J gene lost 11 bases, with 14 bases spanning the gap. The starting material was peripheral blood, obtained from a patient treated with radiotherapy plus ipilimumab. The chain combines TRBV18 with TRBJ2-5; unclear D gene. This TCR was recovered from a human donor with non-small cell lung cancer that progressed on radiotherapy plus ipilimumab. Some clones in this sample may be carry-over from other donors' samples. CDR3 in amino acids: CASSQEASLQYF. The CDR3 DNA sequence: TGTGCCAGCTCACAAGAGGCCTCGCTGCAGTACTTC.